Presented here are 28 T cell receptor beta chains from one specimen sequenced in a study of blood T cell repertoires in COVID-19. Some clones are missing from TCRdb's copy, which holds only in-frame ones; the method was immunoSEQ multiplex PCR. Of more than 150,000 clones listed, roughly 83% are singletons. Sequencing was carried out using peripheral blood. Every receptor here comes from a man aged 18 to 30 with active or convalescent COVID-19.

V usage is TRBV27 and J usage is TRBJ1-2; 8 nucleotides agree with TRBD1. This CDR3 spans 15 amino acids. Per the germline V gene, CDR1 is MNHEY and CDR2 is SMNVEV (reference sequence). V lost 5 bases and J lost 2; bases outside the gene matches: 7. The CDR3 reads CASSIKTGANYGYTF. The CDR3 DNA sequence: TGTGCCAGCAGTATCAAGACAGGGGCAAACTATGGCTACACCTTC.

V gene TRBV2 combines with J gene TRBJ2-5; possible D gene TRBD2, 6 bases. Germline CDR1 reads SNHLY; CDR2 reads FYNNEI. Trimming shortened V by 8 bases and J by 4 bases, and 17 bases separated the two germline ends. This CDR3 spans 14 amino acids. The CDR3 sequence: CASGFYGRGETQYF. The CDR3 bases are TGTGCCAGCGGGTTTTATGGGCGGGGAGAGACCCAGTACTTC.

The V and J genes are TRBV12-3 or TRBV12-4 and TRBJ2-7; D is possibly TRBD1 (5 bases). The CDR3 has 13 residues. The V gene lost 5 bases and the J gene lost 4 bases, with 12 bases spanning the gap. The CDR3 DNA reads TGTGCCAGCAGTAGGGGCGTTCCTTACGAGCAGTACTTC. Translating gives CASSRGVPYEQYF.

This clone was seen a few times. CDR3 nucleotide sequence: TGTGCCAGCAGCGCCGGGGGGGCAAGCTCCTACGAGCAGTACTTC. This encodes CASSAGGASSYEQYF. V usage is TRBV9 and J usage is TRBJ2-7, with 8 bases lining up with TRBD2. V gave up 3 bases and J gave up 0 bases; unmatched junction bases: 5. The germline V gene has CDR1 SGDLS and CDR2 YYNGEE. The CDR3 runs to 15 residues.

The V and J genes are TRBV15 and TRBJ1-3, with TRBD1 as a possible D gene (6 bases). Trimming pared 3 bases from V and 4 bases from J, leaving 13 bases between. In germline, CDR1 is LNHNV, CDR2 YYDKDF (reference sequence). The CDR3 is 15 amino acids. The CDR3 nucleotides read TGTGCCACCAGCAGGGCCGGGACACAAGGAAACACCATATATTTT. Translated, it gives CATSRAGTQGNTIYF.

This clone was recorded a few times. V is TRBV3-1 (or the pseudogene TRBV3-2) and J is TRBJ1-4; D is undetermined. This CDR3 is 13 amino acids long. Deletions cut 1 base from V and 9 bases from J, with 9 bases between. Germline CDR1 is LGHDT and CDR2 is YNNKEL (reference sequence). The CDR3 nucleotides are TGTGCCAGCAGCCAAGGGGCACAGAAAAAACTGTTTTTT. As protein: CASSQGAQKKLFF.

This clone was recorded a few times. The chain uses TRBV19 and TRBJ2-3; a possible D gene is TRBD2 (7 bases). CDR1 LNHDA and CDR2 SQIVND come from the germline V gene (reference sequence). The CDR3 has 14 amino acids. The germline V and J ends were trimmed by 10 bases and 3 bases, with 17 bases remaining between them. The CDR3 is CATRDNGGTDTQYF. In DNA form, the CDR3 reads TGTGCCACCCGGGACAACGGGGGGACAGATACGCAGTATTTT.

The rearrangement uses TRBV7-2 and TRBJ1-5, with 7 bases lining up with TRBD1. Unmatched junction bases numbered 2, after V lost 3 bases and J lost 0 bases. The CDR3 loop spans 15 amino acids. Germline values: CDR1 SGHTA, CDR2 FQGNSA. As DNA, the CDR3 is TGTGCCAGCAGCTTGGCAGGGGGTAGCAATCAGCCCCAGCATTTT. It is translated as CASSLAGGSNQPQHF.

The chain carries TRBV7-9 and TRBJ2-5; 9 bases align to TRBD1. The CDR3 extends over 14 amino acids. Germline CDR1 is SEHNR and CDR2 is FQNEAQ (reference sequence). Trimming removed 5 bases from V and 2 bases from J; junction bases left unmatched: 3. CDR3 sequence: CASSTDRGQETQYF. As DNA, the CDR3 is TGTGCCAGCAGCACAGACAGGGGGCAAGAGACCCAGTACTTC.

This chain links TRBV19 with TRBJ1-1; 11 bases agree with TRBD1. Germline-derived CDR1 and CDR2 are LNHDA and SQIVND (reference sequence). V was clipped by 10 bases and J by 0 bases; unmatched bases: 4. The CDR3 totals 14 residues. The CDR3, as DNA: TGTGCCACCAGGGACAGGGGGGTGAACACTGAAGCTTTCTTT. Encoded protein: CATRDRGVNTEAFF.

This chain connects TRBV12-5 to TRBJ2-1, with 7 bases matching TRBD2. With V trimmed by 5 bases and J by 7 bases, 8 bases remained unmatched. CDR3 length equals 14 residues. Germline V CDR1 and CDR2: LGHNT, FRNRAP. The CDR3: CASGPPTSRNEQFF. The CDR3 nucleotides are TGTGCTAGTGGTCCTCCGACTAGCAGAAATGAGCAGTTCTTC.

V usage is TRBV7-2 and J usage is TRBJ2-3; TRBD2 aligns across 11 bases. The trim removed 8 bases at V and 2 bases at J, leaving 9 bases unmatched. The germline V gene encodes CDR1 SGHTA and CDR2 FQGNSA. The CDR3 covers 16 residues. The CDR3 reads CASLLSGLADTDTQYF. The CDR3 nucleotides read TGTGCCAGCCTCCTTTCGGGACTAGCGGACACAGATACGCAGTATTTT.

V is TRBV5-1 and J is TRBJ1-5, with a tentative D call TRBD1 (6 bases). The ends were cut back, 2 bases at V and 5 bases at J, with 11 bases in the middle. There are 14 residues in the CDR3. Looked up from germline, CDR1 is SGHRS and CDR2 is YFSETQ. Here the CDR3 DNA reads TGCGCCAGCAGCTTCGAACAGGGCCATCAGCCCCAGCATTTT. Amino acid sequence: CASSFEQGHQPQHF.

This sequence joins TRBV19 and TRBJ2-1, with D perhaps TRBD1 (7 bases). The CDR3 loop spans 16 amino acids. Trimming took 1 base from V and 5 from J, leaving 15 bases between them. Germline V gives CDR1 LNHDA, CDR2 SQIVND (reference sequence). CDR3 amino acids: CASSIVRGDGDNEQFF. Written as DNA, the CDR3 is TGTGCCAGTAGTATAGTCAGGGGGGACGGCGACAATGAGCAGTTCTTC.

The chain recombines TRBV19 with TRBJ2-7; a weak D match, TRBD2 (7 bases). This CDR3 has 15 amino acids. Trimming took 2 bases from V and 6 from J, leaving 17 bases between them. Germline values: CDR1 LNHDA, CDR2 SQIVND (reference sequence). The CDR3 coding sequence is TGTGCCAGTAGTATAACCCCCGGCGGGGGCGGCGAGCAGTACTTC. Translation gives CASSITPGGGGEQYF.

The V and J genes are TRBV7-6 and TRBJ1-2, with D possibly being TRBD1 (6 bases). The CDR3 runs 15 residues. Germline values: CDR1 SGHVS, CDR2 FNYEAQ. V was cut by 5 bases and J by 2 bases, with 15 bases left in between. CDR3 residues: CASSASGQYNYGYTF. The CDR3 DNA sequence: TGTGCCAGCAGCGCCTCTGGACAGTACAACTATGGCTACACCTTC.

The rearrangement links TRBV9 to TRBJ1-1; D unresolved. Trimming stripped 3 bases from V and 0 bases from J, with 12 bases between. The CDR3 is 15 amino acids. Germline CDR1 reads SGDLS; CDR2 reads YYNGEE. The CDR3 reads CASSASGLMNTEAFF. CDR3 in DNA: TGTGCCAGCAGCGCCTCGGGGTTGATGAACACTGAAGCTTTCTTT.

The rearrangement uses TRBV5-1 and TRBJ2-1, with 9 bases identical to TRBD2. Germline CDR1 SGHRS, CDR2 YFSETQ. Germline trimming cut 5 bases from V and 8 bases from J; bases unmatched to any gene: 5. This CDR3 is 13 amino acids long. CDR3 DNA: TGCGCCAGCAGTCCAGCGGGAGGAGATGAGCAGTTCTTC. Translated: CASSPAGGDEQFF.

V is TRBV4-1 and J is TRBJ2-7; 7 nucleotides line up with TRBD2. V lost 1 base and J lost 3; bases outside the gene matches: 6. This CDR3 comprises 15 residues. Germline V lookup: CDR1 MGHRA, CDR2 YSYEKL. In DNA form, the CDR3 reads TGCGCCAGCAGCCAAGTAGGGACTAAAAACTACGAGCAGTACTTC. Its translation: CASSQVGTKNYEQYF.

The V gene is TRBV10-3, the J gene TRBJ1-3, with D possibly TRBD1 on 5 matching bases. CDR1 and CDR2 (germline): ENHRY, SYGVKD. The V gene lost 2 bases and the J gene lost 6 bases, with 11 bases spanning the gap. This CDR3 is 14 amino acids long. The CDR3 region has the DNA TGTGCCATCAGTGAGGACAGTGTGATAAACACCATATATTTT. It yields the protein CAISEDSVINTIYF.

The CDR3 DNA is TGTGCCAGCAGCTTAGCGATCGGGACTAGCGGGACGCGACGAGAGACCCAGTACTTC. Translation gives CASSLAIGTSGTRRETQYF. V and J are TRBV7-9 and TRBJ2-5; 13 bases map to TRBD2. Trimming at V came to 0 bases and at J to 4 bases, leaving 11 bases not matched to a gene. The CDR3 is 19 amino acids. Germline CDR1 reads SEHNR; CDR2 reads FQNEAQ (reference sequence).

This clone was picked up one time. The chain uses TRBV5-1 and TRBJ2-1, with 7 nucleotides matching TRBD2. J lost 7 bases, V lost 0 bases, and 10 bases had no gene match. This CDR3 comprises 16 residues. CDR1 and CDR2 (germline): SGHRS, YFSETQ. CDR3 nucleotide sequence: TGCGCCAGCAGCTTGGCCCCGGGCGACGGGGGGAATGAGCAGTTCTTC. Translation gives CASSLAPGDGGNEQFF.

In DNA, the CDR3 is TGTGCCAGTAGTATAGATCGACAGATATACAATGAGCAGTTCTTC. Translated: CASSIDRQIYNEQFF. The V gene is TRBV19, the J gene TRBJ2-1, with D maybe TRBD1 (5 bases). Germline CDR1 reads LNHDA; CDR2 reads SQIVND (reference sequence). V lost 0 bases to trimming and J lost 4 bases, with 10 bases between them. CDR3 size: 15 residues. Together with reference TRBV19 and TRBJ2-1, the CDR3 gives the full variable domain: DGGITQSPKYLFRKEGQNVTLSCEQNLNHDAMYWYRQDPGQGLRLIYYSQIVNDFQKGDIAEGYSVSREKKESFPLTVTSAQKNPTAFYLCASSIDRQIYNEQFFGPGTRLTVL.

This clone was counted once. The CDR3 reads CASSQGGRGLAGREYEQYF. The CDR3, as DNA: TGTGCCAGCAGCCAAGGCGGTAGAGGACTAGCGGGAAGGGAGTACGAGCAGTACTTC. The genes are TRBV4-2 and TRBJ2-7; TRBD2 agrees at 12 bases. Trimming removed 1 base from V and 4 bases from J; junction bases left unmatched: 14. Germline loops: CDR1 LGHNA, CDR2 YNFKEQ. The length of the CDR3 is 19 residues.

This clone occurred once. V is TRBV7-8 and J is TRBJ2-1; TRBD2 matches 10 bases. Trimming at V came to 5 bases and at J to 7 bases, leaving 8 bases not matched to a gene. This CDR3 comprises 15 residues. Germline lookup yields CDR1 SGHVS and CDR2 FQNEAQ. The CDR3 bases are TGTGCCAGCAGCCCCGGGACTAGCGCGAGGAATGAGCAGTTCTTC. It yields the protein CASSPGTSARNEQFF.

CDR3 nucleotide sequence: TGTGCCAGCAGTCCCTCCGAGGGGGGGGCGGGAGAAAAACTGTTTTTT. This codes for CASSPSEGGAGEKLFF. This chain joins TRBV28 and TRBJ1-4; TRBD1 might be the D (6 bases). The V end lost 5 bases, the J end lost 8 bases, and 21 bases lay between the germline ends. CDR1 is MDHEN, CDR2 SYDVKM, per germline. The CDR3 is 16 amino acids.

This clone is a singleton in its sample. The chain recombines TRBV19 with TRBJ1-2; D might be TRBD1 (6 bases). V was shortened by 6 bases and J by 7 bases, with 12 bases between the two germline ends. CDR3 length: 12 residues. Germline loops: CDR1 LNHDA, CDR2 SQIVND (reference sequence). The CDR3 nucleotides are TGTGCCAGTAGCCTTACAGGGTTTGGCTACACCTTC. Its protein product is CASSLTGFGYTF.

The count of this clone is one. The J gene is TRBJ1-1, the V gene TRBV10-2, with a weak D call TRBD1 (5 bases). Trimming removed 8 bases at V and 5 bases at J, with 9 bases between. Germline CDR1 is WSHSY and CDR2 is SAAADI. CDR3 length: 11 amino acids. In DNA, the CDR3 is TGCGCCAGCCAGGGAAGGACTGAAGCTTTCTTT. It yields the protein CASQGRTEAFF.